Reported below is one T cell receptor (beta chain). Its specificity is not known. The sample carries other DNA sequences with the same CDR3. The data derive from a study of cytomegalovirus exposure and HLA in healthy donors. For the study at large: Roughly 80% of roughly 430 genotyped donors fell in the Caucasian-associated ancestry cluster. Notes on the study in general: TCR beta chain V- and J-gene trimming was linked, in a later analysis, to a missense variant in DCLRE1C. Most TCR beta V segments were productive about 87% or about 30% of the time in an earlier analysis.

The PCR was carried out with 60 Vbeta primers and 13 Jbeta primers. The method was immunoSEQ multiplex PCR; TCRdb's version includes in-frame clones alone and lacks a portion of them. Its listing shows approximately 93,000 clones. J gave up 8 bases and V 1 base, and 0 bases lay outside the gene matches. Germline values: CDR1 GTSNPN, CDR2 SVGIG (reference sequence). The CDR3 length is 12 residues. This clonotype was obtained from a woman younger than 45 in good health and CMV-seronegative. Sequencing was performed on PBMCs. This chain joins TRBV30 and TRBJ1-2; TRBD1 agrees at 11 bases. CDR3 nucleotide sequence: TGTGCCTGGAGTGGGACAGGGGGCGGCTACACCTTC. Encoded protein: CAWSGTGGGYTF. Together with reference TRBV30 and TRBJ1-2, the CDR3 gives the full variable domain: SQTIHQWPATLVQPVGSPLSLECTVEGTSNPNLYWYRQAAGRGLQLLFYSVGIGQISSEVPQNLSASRPQDRQFILSSKKLLLSDSGFYLCAWSGTGGGYTFGSGTRLTVV.